The 18 T cell receptor beta chains below were found in one sample sequenced in a study of T cells in tuberculosis (dated by TCRdb to the late 2010s). Receptor amplification or capture employed the immunoSEQ multiplex PCR assay. In TCRdb, the immuneACCESS table is reduced to in-frame sequences with V and J assigned. These tables do not hold every clone; where another copy was compared, an unresolved V gene accounts for under half, and the others remain unexplained. The sample includes about 33,000 clones, with just over 90% observed a single time. The ten top clones hold approximately 6.8% of the sample. The meaning of the sample's time point label: new active TB diagnosis, blood taken before or within 7 days of starting treatment. The material was PBMCs, obtained at tuberculosis diagnosis. Every receptor here comes from an adult with tuberculosis. Some clones in this sample may be carry-over from other donors' samples.

The chain couples TRBV30 to TRBJ1-2; 8 bases are a match to TRBD1. Germline assignment: CDR1 GTSNPN and CDR2 SVGIG (reference sequence). V trimming: 3 bases; J trimming: 5 bases; junction bases outside the gene matches: 5. The CDR3 contains 13 residues. For the CDR3, the DNA is TGTGCCTGGAGCTCCGGGACAGGTTATGGCTACACCTTC. It translates to CAWSSGTGYGYTF.

The chain couples TRBV7-8 to TRBJ1-5, with 8 bases lining up with TRBD1. After removal of 2 bases from V and 0 bases from J, the junction contained 12 bases not matched to a gene. The CDR3 has 19 amino acids. Germline V gives CDR1 SGHVS, CDR2 FQNEAQ. The CDR3 sequence: CASSLPGTGRRDSNQPQHF. The CDR3 coding sequence is TGTGCCAGCAGCTTACCGGGGACAGGAAGAAGGGATAGCAATCAGCCCCAGCATTTT.

The chain is built from TRBV7-8 and TRBJ2-7; D perhaps matches TRBD1 (6 bases). Germline V gene data show CDR1 as SGHVS and CDR2 as FQNEAQ. The CDR3 loop spans 14 amino acids. Between the trimmed V and J ends, which lost 2 bases and 1 base, there was a span of 9 bases. The CDR3 sequence is CASSLRQVSYEQYF. For the CDR3, the DNA is TGTGCCAGCAGCTTAAGACAGGTTTCCTACGAGCAGTACTTC.

The V gene is TRBV29-1, the J gene TRBJ2-3; 9 bases are a match to TRBD1. The CDR3 has 15 residues. The junction had 6 bases not matched to a gene; V was cut back by 4 bases and J by 1 base. The germline V gene has CDR1 SQVTM and CDR2 ANQGSEA. For the CDR3, the DNA is TGCAGCGTTGCCCCCCGGGACAGGGGCACAGATACGCAGTATTTT. Its translation: CSVAPRDRGTDTQYF.

The V call is TRBV23-1, the J call TRBJ1-2, with D hard to call. TRBV23-1 qualifies as an ORF whose function is uncertain. Trimming pared 6 bases from V and 8 bases from J, leaving 22 bases between. The CDR3 loop spans 15 amino acids. The CDR3 protein is CASRKDPRGFVGYTF. CDR3 bases: TGCGCCAGCAGGAAAGACCCCCGGGGATTCGTGGGCTACACCTTC.

In its sample, this clone was seen a few times. This sequence joins TRBV5-6 and TRBJ2-7; D perhaps matches TRBD1 (5 bases). The length of the CDR3 is 15 residues. Trimming pared 2 bases from V and 6 bases from J, leaving 18 bases between. CDR1 and CDR2 from the germline V gene are SGHDT and YYEEEE. The CDR3 region has the DNA TGTGCCAGCAGCTTTGGTGTCAGGGCCTCTTCCGAGCAGTACTTC. Translation gives CASSFGVRASSEQYF.

The chain links TRBV4-2 to TRBJ2-7, with D perhaps TRBD2 (6 bases). The CDR3 extends over 15 amino acids. The V and J ends lost 5 bases and 2 bases respectively, with 16 bases between them. Germline CDR1 is LGHNA and CDR2 is YNFKEQ. CDR3 in DNA: TGTGCCAGCAGCTCTGGGGCGGGGTTGCCCTACGAGCAGTACTTC. This codes for CASSSGAGLPYEQYF.

This chain connects TRBV2 to TRBJ1-1; D possibly corresponds to TRBD1 (6 bases). This CDR3 region has 13 residues. Germline loops: CDR1 SNHLY, CDR2 FYNNEI. V was trimmed by 3 bases and J by 4 bases, leaving 9 bases between them. CDR3 nucleotides: TGTGCCAGCAGTGATCTCAGGGGCACTGAAGCTTTCTTT. This gives the protein CASSDLRGTEAFF.

The chain is built from TRBV18 and TRBJ1-1; the match to TRBD1 covers 8 bases. Trimming cost V 5 bases and J 6 bases; bases outside gene matches: 8. This CDR3 has 14 amino acids. Germline loops: CDR1 KGHSH, CDR2 LQKENI. CDR3 nucleotides: TGTGCCAGCTCATTCCCGGGACAGGTTGCTGAAGCTTTCTTT. This translates into CASSFPGQVAEAFF. The full variable domain, in which reference TRBV18 and TRBJ1-1 provide the parts outside the CDR3, is NAGVMQNPRHLVRRRGQEARLRCSPMKGHSHVYWYRQLPEEGLKFMVYLQKENIIDESGMPKERFSAEFPKEGPSILRIQQVVRGDSAAYFCASSFPGQVAEAFFGQGTRLTVV.

The chain combines TRBV27 with TRBJ2-3; 7 bases match TRBD2. In germline, CDR1 is MNHEY, CDR2 SMNVEV (reference sequence). This CDR3 is built from 16 residues. Losses at the gene ends were 4 bases for V and 1 base for J; bases not matched to a gene: 8. The CDR3 here is CASSYLSSGGTDTQYF. DNA of the CDR3: TGTGCCAGCAGTTACCTCTCTAGCGGAGGCACAGATACGCAGTATTTT.

This chain connects TRBV9 to TRBJ1-1; 7 bases agree with TRBD1. J gave up 5 bases and V 1 base, and 8 bases lay outside the gene matches. CDR1 and CDR2 (germline): SGDLS, YYNGEE. The CDR3 contains 15 residues. In DNA, the CDR3 is TGTGCCAGCAGCGTATGGGACAGTAGTTGGACTGAAGCTTTCTTT. It translates to CASSVWDSSWTEAFF.

The chain recombines TRBV6-1 with TRBJ1-2; D is perhaps TRBD1 (5 bases). Trimming shortened V by 6 bases and J by 6 bases, and 14 bases separated the two germline ends. CDR1 is MNHNS and CDR2 is SASEGT in the germline V gene. The CDR3 spans 13 residues. The CDR3 region has the DNA TGTGCCAGCAGCCCAGGGCCTTGGGATGGCTACACCTTC. Translation gives CASSPGPWDGYTF.

This sequence joins TRBV2 and TRBJ1-3; TRBD1 aligns across 7 bases. V shed 9 bases, J shed 1 base, and the junction held 9 bases outside the gene matches. The CDR3 runs to 15 residues. Germline CDR1 is SNHLY and CDR2 is FYNNEI. CDR3 residues: CASSQGFGSGNTIYF. The CDR3 nucleotides read TGTGCCAGTTCACAGGGGTTCGGATCTGGAAACACCATATATTTT.

The V call is TRBV15, the J call TRBJ1-2; D might be TRBD1 (5 bases). Germline V gene data show CDR1 as LNHNV and CDR2 as YYDKDF (reference sequence). This CDR3 spans 14 amino acids. The germline V and J ends were trimmed by 1 base and 5 bases, with 11 bases remaining between them. DNA of the CDR3: TGTGCCACCAGCAGAGCCTTACAGGAGTATGGCTACACCTTC. Translation: CATSRALQEYGYTF.

The chain couples TRBV28 to TRBJ1-2; 10 nucleotides agree with TRBD1. Germline V gives CDR1 MDHEN, CDR2 SYDVKM. V dropped 8 bases and J dropped 3; count of bases not matched to a gene: 6. The CDR3 runs to 14 residues. The CDR3 DNA follows: TGTGCCAGCGCCCAGGGACAGGGGCACTATGGCTACACCTTC. Its translation: CASAQGQGHYGYTF.

The gene calls are TRBV5-1 and TRBJ2-1, with 9 bases that match TRBD2. This CDR3 contains 13 residues. J gave up 11 bases and V 4 bases, and 7 bases lay outside the gene matches. The germline CDR1 and CDR2 sequences are SGHRS and YFSETQ. The CDR3: CASSPRTSEKQFF. The DNA of the CDR3 is TGCGCCAGCAGCCCCAGGACTAGCGAGAAGCAGTTCTTC.

The V gene is TRBV30, the J gene TRBJ2-2, with TRBD2 matching over 10 bases. CDR1 and CDR2 (germline): GTSNPN, SVGIG (reference sequence). The CDR3 is made up of 16 amino acids. V lost 3 bases, J lost 3 bases, and 7 bases stayed unmatched. DNA of the CDR3: TGTGCCTGGAGGGGAGCGGGGGGGCAGTACACCGGGGAGCTGTTTTTT. Its translation: CAWRGAGGQYTGELFF.

The chain's CDR3 is CASSPQGNQPQHF. CDR3 in DNA: TGTGCCAGCTCACCCCAGGGCAATCAGCCCCAGCATTTT. This chain uses TRBV18 with TRBJ1-5; no reliable D call. The length of the CDR3 is 13 residues. V lost 3 bases to trimming and J lost 2 bases, with 5 bases between them. Per germline, CDR1 KGHSH and CDR2 LQKENI.